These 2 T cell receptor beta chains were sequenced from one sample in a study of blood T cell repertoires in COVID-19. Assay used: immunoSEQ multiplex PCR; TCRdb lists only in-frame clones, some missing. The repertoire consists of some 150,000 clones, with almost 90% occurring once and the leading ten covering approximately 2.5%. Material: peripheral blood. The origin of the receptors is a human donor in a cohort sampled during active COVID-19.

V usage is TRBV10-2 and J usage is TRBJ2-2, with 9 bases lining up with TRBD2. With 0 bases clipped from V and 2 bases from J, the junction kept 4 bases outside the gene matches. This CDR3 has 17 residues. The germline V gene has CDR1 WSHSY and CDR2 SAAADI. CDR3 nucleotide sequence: TGCGCCAGCAGTGAGTCACGACTAGCGGTTAACACCGGGGAGCTGTTTTTT. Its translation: CASSESRLAVNTGELFF.

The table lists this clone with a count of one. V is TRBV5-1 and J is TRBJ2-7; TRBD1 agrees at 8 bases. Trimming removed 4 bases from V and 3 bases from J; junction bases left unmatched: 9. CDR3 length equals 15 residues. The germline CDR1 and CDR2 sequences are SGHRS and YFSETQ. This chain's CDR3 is CASSETGQEGYEQYF. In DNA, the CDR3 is TGCGCCAGCAGCGAAACGGGACAGGAGGGCTACGAGCAGTACTTC.